The text below deals with one T cell receptor beta chain. The antigen it binds to is not known. Per-base quality was not reported, and no clone a single base away is much larger than it. TCRbeta CDR3 regions were amplified from genomic DNA using the immunoSEQ Assay, a bias-controlled multiplex PCR. The authors' analysis ran thus. Within the assay, amplification of reference gene primers was used to estimate how many nucleated cells each sample contained. To quantify the absolute abundance of each unique TCRbeta CDR3 rearrangement, sequence reads were collapsed and filtered. Productive Simpson clonality was computed per sample as the square root of Simpson's diversity index over productive rearrangements. Held by TCRdb, this immuneACCESS table contains in-frame sequences only and omits some clones. Under half of the omission traces to an unresolved V gene where checked; the cause of the rest is unknown. For V, J and clone size, that table is used; D and trimming come from the DNA. The table for this sample lists 200,000 to 300,000 clones; approximately 85% of them were counted only once. In total, the top ten clones hold around 10% of the sample.

Relative to germline, V is missing 0 bases and J is missing 5 bases, with 8 bases of the junction outside any gene match. From cysteine to phenylalanine, the CDR3 is 15 amino acids long. Here the CDR3 DNA is all that survives: 45 bases in frame from base 1. CDR1 GTSNPN and CDR2 SVGIG are derived from the germline V gene (reference sequence). The sample comes from a study of blood T cell repertoires in COVID-19 (TCRdb year 2020). At the level of the whole study: Samples from collaborators originated in the United States, Italy and Spain and spanned both the acute and convalescent phases of COVID-19. The material from the prospective study consisted of cDNA or gDNA derived from T cells, B-cell-depleted T cells, or PBMCs. Deeply sampled blood TCRbeta repertoires from subjects exposed to, actively infected with, or recovered from COVID-19 were included in the dataset. The repertoires were released in a freely available public database intended as a resource for research on the immune response to SARS-CoV-2. Samples came from the ongoing ImmuneRACE study (first 160 participants) plus 1,254 subjects from 6 global collaborators. The sample metadata nearly always contained a de-identified subject ID, COVID-19 status, age in years and sex. Where available, HLA class I and class II types were taken from metadata supplied by the sample provider and were not determined by assay-based typing. Overall results and qualifications from the work: The quantity of clinical and demographic metadata differed by source and by participant and was supplied without curation.

In the prospective study, participants were about 18 to 100 years old, resided in approximately 25 geographic areas of the United States, and were enrolled through a virtual design. Cohort assignment in the prospective study relied on participant-reported clinical history from a screening survey and a study questionnaire. In the prospective study, mobile phlebotomists collected whole blood, serum and a nasopharyngeal or oropharyngeal swab from each participant. Additional blood draws and questionnaires over an approximately two-month period could optionally be provided by prospective study participants. Before DNA extraction, blood samples from the prospective study were shipped at room temperature or frozen.

The sequencing sample was made of PBMCs or T cells enriched from blood (not recorded which). The rearrangement combines TRBV30 with TRBJ2-3; 7 bases in between match TRBD2. The receptor's source is a woman aged 45-59 years with acute COVID-19. The bases are TGTGCCTGGAGTGTATTAACTAGCGCAATAGATACGCAGTATTTT. The translation is CAWSVLTSAIDTQYF.